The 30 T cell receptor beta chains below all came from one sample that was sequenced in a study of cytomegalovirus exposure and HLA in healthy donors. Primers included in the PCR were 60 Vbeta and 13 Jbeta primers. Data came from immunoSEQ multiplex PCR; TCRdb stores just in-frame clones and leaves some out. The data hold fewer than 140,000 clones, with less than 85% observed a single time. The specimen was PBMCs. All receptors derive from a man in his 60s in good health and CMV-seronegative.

As DNA, the CDR3 is TGTGCCAGCAGTCCGGACAGGGCTCAGCCCCAGCATTTT. Its translation is CASSPDRAQPQHF. V is TRBV6-1 and J is TRBJ1-5, with 8 bases aligning to TRBD1. Germline trimming cut 5 bases from V and 6 bases from J; bases unmatched to any gene: 3. The CDR3 length is 13 residues. CDR1 MNHNS and CDR2 SASEGT come from the germline V gene.

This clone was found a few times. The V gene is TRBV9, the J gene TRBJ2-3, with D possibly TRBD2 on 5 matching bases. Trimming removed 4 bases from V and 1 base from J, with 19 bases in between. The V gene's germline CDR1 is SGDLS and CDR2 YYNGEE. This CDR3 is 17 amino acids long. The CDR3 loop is CASSPREGRLGTDTQYF. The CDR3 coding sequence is TGTGCCAGCAGCCCCCGTGAGGGTAGGCTTGGCACAGATACGCAGTATTTT.

The CDR3 reads CASSLGVAGGTDTQYF. CDR3 nucleotides: TGCGCCAGCAGCTTGGGGGTAGCGGGGGGCACAGATACGCAGTATTTT. This chain links TRBV5-1 with TRBJ2-3; 9 bases are a match to TRBD2. Trimming removed 0 bases from V and 1 base from J; junction bases left unmatched: 3. CDR1 SGHRS and CDR2 YFSETQ come from the germline V gene. This CDR3 spans 16 amino acids.

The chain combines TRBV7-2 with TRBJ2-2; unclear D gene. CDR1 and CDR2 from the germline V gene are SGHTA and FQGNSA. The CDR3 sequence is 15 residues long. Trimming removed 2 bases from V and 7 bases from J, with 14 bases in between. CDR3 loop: CASSLSDRFGGELFF. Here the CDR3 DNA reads TGTGCCAGCAGCTTAAGTGATCGGTTTGGCGGGGAGCTGTTTTTT.

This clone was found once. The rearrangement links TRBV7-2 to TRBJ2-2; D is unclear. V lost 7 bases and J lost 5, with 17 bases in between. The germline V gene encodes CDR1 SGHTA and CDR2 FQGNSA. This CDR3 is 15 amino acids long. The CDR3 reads CASTEWAGSTGELFF. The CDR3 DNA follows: TGTGCCAGCACCGAGTGGGCAGGATCTACCGGGGAGCTGTTTTTT.

The CDR3, as DNA: TGTGCCAGCAGCCAAGTATCTACGGCTAACTATGGCTACACCTTC. It is translated as CASSQVSTANYGYTF. This chain uses TRBV4-2 with TRBJ1-2; D gene unclear. Trimming stripped 1 base from V and 0 bases from J, with 9 bases between. In germline, CDR1 is LGHNA, CDR2 YNFKEQ. The CDR3 is 15 residues long.

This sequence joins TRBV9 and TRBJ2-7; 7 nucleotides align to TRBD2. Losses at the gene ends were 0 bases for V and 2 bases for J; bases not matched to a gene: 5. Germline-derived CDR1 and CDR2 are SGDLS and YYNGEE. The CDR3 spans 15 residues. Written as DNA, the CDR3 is TGTGCCAGCAGCGTAGGAAGGGGAGGGCCCTACGAGCAGTACTTC. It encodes CASSVGRGGPYEQYF.

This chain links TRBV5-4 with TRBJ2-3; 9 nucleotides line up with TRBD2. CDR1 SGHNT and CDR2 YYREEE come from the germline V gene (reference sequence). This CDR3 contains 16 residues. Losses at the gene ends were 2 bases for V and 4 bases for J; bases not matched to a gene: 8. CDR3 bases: TGTGCCAGCAGCTTCAGACTTAGCGGGAGTTCAGATACGCAGTATTTT. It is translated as CASSFRLSGSSDTQYF.

For the CDR3, the DNA is TGCGCCAGCAGCCGAGGATCGACAGGGTATACTGAAGCTTTCTTT. Translation gives CASSRGSTGYTEAFF. V and J are TRBV4-1 and TRBJ1-1; the match to TRBD1 covers 7 bases. The germline gives CDR1 MGHRA, CDR2 YSYEKL. J was trimmed by 5 bases and V by 4 bases; bases with no gene match: 10. The CDR3 has 15 amino acids.

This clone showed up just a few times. The DNA of the CDR3 is TGCGCCAGCAGCTTAGTACTAGCGGGCTACGAGCAGTACTTC. Translated: CASSLVLAGYEQYF. The chain carries TRBV5-1 and TRBJ2-5, with TRBD2 identical over 9 bases. The DNA matches TRBJ2-7 better at its end, which makes the J call doubtful. This CDR3 is built from 14 residues. Per germline, CDR1 SGHRS and CDR2 YFSETQ.

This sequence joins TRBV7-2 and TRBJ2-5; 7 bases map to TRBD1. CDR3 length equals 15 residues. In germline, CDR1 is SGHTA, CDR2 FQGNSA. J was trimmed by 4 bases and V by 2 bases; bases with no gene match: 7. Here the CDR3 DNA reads TGTGCCAGCAGCTTATTAGGGACAGCCCCAGAGACCCAGTACTTC. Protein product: CASSLLGTAPETQYF.

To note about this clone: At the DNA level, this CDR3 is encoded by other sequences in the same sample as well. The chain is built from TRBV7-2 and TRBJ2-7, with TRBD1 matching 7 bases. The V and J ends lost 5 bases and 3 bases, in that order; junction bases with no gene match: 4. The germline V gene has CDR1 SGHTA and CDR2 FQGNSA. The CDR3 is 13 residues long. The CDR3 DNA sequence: TGTGCCAGCAGCAGGACAGGATACTACGAGCAGTACTTC. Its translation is CASSRTGYYEQYF. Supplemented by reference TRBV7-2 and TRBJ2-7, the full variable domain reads GAGVSQSPSNKVTEKGKDVELRCDPISGHTALYWYRQSLGQGLEFLIYFQGNSAPDKSGLPSDRFSAERTGGSVSTLTIQRTQQEDSAVYLCASSRTGYYEQYFGPGTRLTVT.

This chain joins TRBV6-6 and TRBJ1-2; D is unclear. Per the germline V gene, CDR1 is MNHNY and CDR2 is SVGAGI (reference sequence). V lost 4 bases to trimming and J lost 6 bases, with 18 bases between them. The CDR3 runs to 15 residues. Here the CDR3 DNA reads TGTGCCAGCAGTTTACTCGTGGAGGAAACGAATGGCTACACCTTC. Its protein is CASSLLVEETNGYTF.

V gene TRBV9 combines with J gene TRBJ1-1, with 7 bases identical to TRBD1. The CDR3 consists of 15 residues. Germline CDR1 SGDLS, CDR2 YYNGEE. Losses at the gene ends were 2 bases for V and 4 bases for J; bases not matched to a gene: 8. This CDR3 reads CASSVSGGRSTEAFF. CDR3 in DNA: TGTGCCAGCAGCGTGTCAGGGGGAAGATCCACTGAAGCTTTCTTT.

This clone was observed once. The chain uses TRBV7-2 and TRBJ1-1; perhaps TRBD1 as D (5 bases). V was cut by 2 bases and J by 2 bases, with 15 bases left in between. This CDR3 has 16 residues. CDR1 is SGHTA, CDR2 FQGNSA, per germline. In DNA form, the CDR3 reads TGTGCCAGCAGCTTAATCTCGACAGCGATAAACACTGAAGCTTTCTTT. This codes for CASSLISTAINTEAFF.

The CDR3 here is CASSLAGTGVSDTQYF. CDR3 in DNA: TGTGCCAGCAGCTTAGCGGGGACAGGGGTCTCAGATACGCAGTATTTT. The V and J genes are TRBV7-2 and TRBJ2-3, with 10 positions matching TRBD1. The CDR3 extends over 16 amino acids. Trimming at V came to 0 bases and at J to 4 bases, leaving 4 bases not matched to a gene. The germline gives CDR1 SGHTA, CDR2 FQGNSA.

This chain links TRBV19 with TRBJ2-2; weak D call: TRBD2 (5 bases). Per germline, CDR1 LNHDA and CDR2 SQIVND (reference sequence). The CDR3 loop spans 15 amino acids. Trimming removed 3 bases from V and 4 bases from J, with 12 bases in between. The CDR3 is CASSIEGSRTGELFF. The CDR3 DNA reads TGTGCCAGTAGTATTGAGGGCTCTCGCACCGGGGAGCTGTTTTTT.

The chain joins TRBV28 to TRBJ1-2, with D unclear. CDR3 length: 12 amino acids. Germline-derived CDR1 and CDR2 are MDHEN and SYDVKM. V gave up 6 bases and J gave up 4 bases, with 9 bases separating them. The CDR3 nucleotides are TGTGCCAGCAGCGTATATAGCTATGGCTACACCTTC. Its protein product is CASSVYSYGYTF.

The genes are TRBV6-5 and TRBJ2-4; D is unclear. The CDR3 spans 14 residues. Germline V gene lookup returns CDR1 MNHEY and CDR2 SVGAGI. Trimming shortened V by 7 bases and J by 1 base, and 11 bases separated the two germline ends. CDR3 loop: CASKTTRAKNIQYF. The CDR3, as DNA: TGTGCCAGCAAGACAACCCGTGCCAAAAACATTCAGTACTTC.

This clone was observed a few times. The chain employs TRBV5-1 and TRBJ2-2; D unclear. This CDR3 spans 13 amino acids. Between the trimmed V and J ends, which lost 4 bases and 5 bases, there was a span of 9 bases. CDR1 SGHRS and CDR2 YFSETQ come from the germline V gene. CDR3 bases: TGCGCCAGCAGCCCGGCGCGGACCGGGGAGCTGTTTTTT. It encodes CASSPARTGELFF.

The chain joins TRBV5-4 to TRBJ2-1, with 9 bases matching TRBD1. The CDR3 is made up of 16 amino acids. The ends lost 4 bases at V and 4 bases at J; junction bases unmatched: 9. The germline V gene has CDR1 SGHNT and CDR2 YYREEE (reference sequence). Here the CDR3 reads CASSLQQGARYNEQFF. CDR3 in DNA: TGTGCCAGCAGCCTGCAACAGGGGGCGCGTTACAATGAGCAGTTCTTC.

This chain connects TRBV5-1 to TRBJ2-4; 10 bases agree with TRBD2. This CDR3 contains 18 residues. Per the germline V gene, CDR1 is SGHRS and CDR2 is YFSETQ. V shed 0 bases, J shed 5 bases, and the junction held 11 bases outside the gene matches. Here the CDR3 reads CASSLVGTSVPPENIQYF. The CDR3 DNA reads TGCGCCAGCAGCTTGGTAGGGACTAGCGTCCCCCCGGAAAACATTCAGTACTTC.

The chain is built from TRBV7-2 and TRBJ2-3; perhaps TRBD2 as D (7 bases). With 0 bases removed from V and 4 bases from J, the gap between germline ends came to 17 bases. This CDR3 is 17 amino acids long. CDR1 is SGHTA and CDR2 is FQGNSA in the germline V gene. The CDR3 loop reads CASSLAPGGGPADTQYF. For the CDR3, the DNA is TGTGCCAGCAGCTTAGCGCCTGGGGGGGGGCCAGCAGATACGCAGTATTTT.

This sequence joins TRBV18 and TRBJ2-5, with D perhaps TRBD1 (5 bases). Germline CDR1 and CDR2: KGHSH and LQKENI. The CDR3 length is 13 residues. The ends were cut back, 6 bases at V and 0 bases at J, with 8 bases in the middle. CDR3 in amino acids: CASSQTDQETQYF. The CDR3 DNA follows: TGTGCCAGCTCCCAGACAGACCAAGAGACCCAGTACTTC.

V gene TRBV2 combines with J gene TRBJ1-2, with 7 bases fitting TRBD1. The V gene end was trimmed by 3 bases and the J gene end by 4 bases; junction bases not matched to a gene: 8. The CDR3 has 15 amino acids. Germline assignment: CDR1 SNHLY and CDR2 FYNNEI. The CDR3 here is CASSEQGQEGYGYTF. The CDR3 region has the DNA TGTGCCAGCAGTGAGCAAGGACAGGAGGGCTATGGCTACACCTTC.

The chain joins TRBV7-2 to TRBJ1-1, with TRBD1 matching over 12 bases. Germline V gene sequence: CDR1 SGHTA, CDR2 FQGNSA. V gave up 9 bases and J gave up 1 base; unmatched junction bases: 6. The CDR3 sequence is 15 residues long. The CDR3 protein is CASLGQGAGNTEAFF. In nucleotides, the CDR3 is TGTGCCAGTCTGGGACAGGGGGCGGGGAACACTGAAGCTTTCTTT.

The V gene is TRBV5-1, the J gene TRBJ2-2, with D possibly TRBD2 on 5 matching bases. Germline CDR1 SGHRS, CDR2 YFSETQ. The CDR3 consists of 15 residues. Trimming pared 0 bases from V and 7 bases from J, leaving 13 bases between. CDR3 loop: CASSLVGNAGGELFF. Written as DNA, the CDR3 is TGCGCCAGCAGCTTGGTTGGTAACGCGGGCGGGGAGCTGTTTTTT.

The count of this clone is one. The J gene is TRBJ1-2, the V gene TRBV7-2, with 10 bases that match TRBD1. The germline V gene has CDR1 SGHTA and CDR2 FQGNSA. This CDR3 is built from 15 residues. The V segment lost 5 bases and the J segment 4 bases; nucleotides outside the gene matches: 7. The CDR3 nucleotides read TGTGCCAGCAGCCCGGACAGGGGGAGCGGCTATGGCTACACCTTC. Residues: CASSPDRGSGYGYTF.

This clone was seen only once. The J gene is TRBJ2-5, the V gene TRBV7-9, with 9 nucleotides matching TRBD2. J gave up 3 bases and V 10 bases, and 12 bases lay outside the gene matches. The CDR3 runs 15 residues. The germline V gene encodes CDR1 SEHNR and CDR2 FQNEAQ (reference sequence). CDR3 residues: CATSRGVAGEETQYF. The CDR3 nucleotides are TGTGCCACTTCCAGGGGGGTAGCGGGGGAAGAGACCCAGTACTTC.

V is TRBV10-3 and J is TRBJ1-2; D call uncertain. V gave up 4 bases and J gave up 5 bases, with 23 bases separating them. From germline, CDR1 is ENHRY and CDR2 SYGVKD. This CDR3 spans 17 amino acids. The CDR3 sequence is CAISVSGRQERRYGYTF. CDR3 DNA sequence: TGTGCCATCAGTGTCTCCGGACGGCAGGAGCGGAGATATGGCTACACCTTC.